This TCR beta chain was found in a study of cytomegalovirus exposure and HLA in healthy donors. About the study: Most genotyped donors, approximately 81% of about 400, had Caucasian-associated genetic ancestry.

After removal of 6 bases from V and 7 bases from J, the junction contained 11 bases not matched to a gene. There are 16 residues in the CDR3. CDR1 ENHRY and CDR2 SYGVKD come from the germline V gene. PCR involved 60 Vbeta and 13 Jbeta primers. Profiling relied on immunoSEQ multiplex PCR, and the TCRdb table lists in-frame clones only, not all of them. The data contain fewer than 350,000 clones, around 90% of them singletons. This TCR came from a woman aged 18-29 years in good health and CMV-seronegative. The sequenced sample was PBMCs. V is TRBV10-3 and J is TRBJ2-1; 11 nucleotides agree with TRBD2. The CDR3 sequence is CAIRGLAGGPSNEQFF. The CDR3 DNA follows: TGTGCCATCAGGGGATTAGCGGGGGGGCCATCAAATGAGCAGTTCTTC.